The 7 T cell receptor beta chains below were found in one sample sequenced in a study of blood T cell repertoires in COVID-19. The data were produced by immunoSEQ multiplex PCR, yet TCRdb's version contains in-frame clones alone and is incomplete. The data hold almost 200,000 clones, with roughly nine tenths observed a single time. The sample taken for sequencing was peripheral blood. Every receptor here comes from a woman aged 70-85 years with acute or convalescent COVID-19.

This chain uses TRBV5-1 with TRBJ2-2; D uncertain. This CDR3 contains 12 residues. V lost 1 base to trimming and J lost 8 bases, with 6 bases between them. In germline, CDR1 is SGHRS, CDR2 YFSETQ. The CDR3 protein is CASSLFTGELFF. The CDR3 bases are TGCGCCAGCAGCTTGTTCACAGGGGAGCTGTTTTTT.

The V and J genes are TRBV7-3 and TRBJ2-1; 7 bases line up with TRBD2. CDR1 is SGHTA and CDR2 is FQGTGA in the germline V gene. This CDR3 comprises 14 residues. J was trimmed by 8 bases and V by 4 bases; bases with no gene match: 8. The DNA of the CDR3 is TGTGCCAGCAGCTCAGCGGGGAGGGGCGATGAGCAGTTCTTC. Translation gives CASSSAGRGDEQFF. The complete variable domain, with remaining parts taken from reference TRBV7-3 and TRBJ2-1, reads GAGVSQTPSNKVTEKGKYVELRCDPISGHTALYWYRQSLGQGPEFLIYFQGTGAADDSGLPNDRFFAVRPEGSVSTLKIQRTERGDSAVYLCASSSAGRGDEQFFGPGTRLTVL.

J is TRBJ2-3 and V is TRBV6-5; D is ambiguous. CDR3 length: 13 amino acids. The germline CDR1 and CDR2 sequences are MNHEY and SVGAGI. V lost 3 bases, J lost 4 bases, and 8 bases lay in between. This CDR3 is CASSYEAADTQYF. CDR3 coding DNA: TGTGCCAGCAGTTATGAAGCCGCAGATACGCAGTATTTT.

For the CDR3, the DNA is TGTGCCAGCCCCTCCGACAGGGGCAATCAGCCCCAGCATTTT. Its translation: CASPSDRGNQPQHF. V gene TRBV18 combines with J gene TRBJ1-5; 7 bases align to TRBD1. In germline, CDR1 is KGHSH, CDR2 LQKENI. The CDR3 length is 14 residues. Trimming cost V 8 bases and J 2 bases; bases outside gene matches: 6.

The chain uses TRBV6-2 or TRBV6-3 and TRBJ2-2; 10 positions agree with TRBD1. Per germline, CDR1 MNHEY and CDR2 SVGEGT. This CDR3 contains 14 residues. J gave up 6 bases and V 6 bases, and 4 bases lay outside the gene matches. The CDR3 loop is CASSYDRGPGELFF. The DNA of the CDR3 is TGTGCCAGCAGCTATGACAGGGGGCCCGGGGAGCTGTTTTTT.

The genes are TRBV15 and TRBJ1-1; 7 bases fit TRBD1. V lost 2 bases and J lost 0; bases outside the gene matches: 12. The V gene's germline CDR1 is LNHNV and CDR2 YYDKDF (reference sequence). This CDR3 spans 18 amino acids. The DNA of the CDR3 is TGTGCCACCAGCAGATCGAAGACAGGGCGAGGTTTGAACACTGAAGCTTTCTTT. Translation gives CATSRSKTGRGLNTEAFF.

This clone was detected once. The rearrangement uses TRBV7-2 and TRBJ2-7; TRBD2 matches at 11 bases. The CDR3 has 15 amino acids. J lost 5 bases, V lost 3 bases, and 6 bases had no gene match. Germline loops: CDR1 SGHTA, CDR2 FQGNSA. DNA for the CDR3: TGTGCCAGCAGCTTCAGCGGGACTAGCGGCAACGAGCAGTACTTC. It specifies CASSFSGTSGNEQYF.